This entry is about one T cell receptor beta chain. Its target is not known. The treatment: roughly 20 received Ad26.COV2.S at low or high dose, single or two shots; a few received placebo; per-sample allocation not given. Day 63 after the first vaccine or placebo injection was the time point for sampling. The data are from a study of Ad26.COV2.S vaccination and SARS-CoV-2 variants. Study-wide findings and caveats: People who got the vaccine had more spike-specific TCR breadth than people who got placebo.

Trimming pared 1 base from V and 0 bases from J, leaving 17 bases between. Per the germline V gene, CDR1 is LGHDT and CDR2 is YNNKEL (reference sequence). This CDR3 spans 18 amino acids. Profiling relied on immunoSEQ multiplex PCR, and the TCRdb table lists in-frame clones only, not all of them. The sample holds about 680,000 clones; about 90% are singletons and the top ten take around 1.5%. The genes are TRBV3-1 (or the pseudogene TRBV3-2) and TRBJ2-3; D gene unclear. The source is a person aged 18 to 65 who received the Ad26.COV2.S COVID-19 vaccine or a placebo. The starting material was peripheral blood, obtained in a trial of Ad26.COV2.S vaccine versus placebo. CDR3 amino acids: CASSQGLVEGISTDTQYF. CDR3 nucleotides: TGTGCCAGCAGCCAAGGCCTGGTGGAAGGCATTAGCACAGATACGCAGTATTTT.